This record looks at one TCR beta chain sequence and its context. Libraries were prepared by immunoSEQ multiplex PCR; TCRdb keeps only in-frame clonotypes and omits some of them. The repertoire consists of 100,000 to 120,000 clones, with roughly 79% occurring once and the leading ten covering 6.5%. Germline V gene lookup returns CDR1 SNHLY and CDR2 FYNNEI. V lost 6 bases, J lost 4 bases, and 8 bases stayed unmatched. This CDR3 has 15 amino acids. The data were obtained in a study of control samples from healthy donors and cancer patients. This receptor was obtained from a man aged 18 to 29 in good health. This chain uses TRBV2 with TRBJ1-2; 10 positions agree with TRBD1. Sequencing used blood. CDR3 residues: CASSLGQGVGYGYTF. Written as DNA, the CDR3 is TGTGCCAGCAGCTTAGGACAGGGGGTTGGCTATGGCTACACCTTC.